The next 17 T cell receptor beta chains were all read from a single sample in a study of blood T cell repertoires in COVID-19. Clones were read by immunoSEQ multiplex PCR, and TCRdb kept only the in-frame ones, dropping some. Here the sample spans over 250,000 clones, roughly nine tenths being singletons. The sample taken for sequencing was PBMCs or T cells enriched from blood (not recorded which). Receptors were obtained from a man in his 60s who had recovered from COVID-19.

This chain links TRBV6-2 or TRBV6-3 with TRBJ2-7; 9 bases map to TRBD1. CDR3 length: 14 residues. Germline CDR1 MNHEY, CDR2 SVGEGT. The J segment lost 3 bases and the V segment lost 6 bases, leaving 6 bases of the junction unmatched. The CDR3 DNA is TGTGCCAGCAGCTCCGGGACAGGGTTCTACGAGCAGTACTTC. Translation: CASSSGTGFYEQYF.

This sequence joins TRBV9 and TRBJ1-3; 11 bases map to TRBD1. V was clipped by 4 bases and J by 0 bases; unmatched bases: 15. Germline CDR1 and CDR2: SGDLS and YYNGEE. The CDR3 totals 20 residues. The CDR3, as DNA: TGTGCCAGCAGCCCACAAGGGACAGGGGGGTTGGTTAGCTCTGGAAACACCATATATTTT. Translating it yields CASSPQGTGGLVSSGNTIYF. Drawing the rest from reference TRBV9 and TRBJ1-3, the complete variable domain is DSGVTQTPKHLITATGQRVTLRCSPRSGDLSVYWYQQSLDQGLQFLIQYYNGEERAKGNILERFSAQQFPDLHSELNLSSLELGDSALYFCASSPQGTGGLVSSGNTIYFGEGSWLTVV.

V gene TRBV7-8 combines with J gene TRBJ1-2, with D maybe TRBD1 (6 bases). Trimming left V 1 base short and J 4 bases short, with 16 bases between. This CDR3 contains 16 residues. Germline CDR1 is SGHVS and CDR2 is FQNEAQ. In DNA, the CDR3 is TGTGCCAGCAGCTTAGTGAACAGGGCTTTAGGCTATGGCTACACCTTC. Its translation: CASSLVNRALGYGYTF.

The chain links TRBV14 to TRBJ1-2, with 8 bases fitting TRBD1. The length of the CDR3 is 12 residues. The germline gives CDR1 SGHDN, CDR2 FVKESK. V shed 10 bases and J 9 bases; nucleotides not matched to a gene: 10. CDR3 bases: TGTGCCACCGAAAACTGGACAGGGAGCTACACCTTC. Encoded protein: CATENWTGSYTF.

This clone was seen a single time. J is TRBJ1-6 and V is TRBV4-2; perhaps TRBD1 as D (6 bases). V was cut by 0 bases and J by 7 bases, with 16 bases left in between. From germline, CDR1 is LGHNA and CDR2 YNFKEQ. The CDR3 loop spans 17 amino acids. The CDR3 spells CASSQDRSGGINSPLHF. The CDR3 DNA follows: TGTGCCAGCAGCCAAGATAGGTCGGGGGGCATCAATTCACCCCTCCACTTT.

This clone was seen only once. This chain connects TRBV15 to TRBJ1-6, with 7 bases identical to TRBD1. Germline trimming cut 0 bases from V and 9 bases from J; bases unmatched to any gene: 8. Germline V CDR1 and CDR2: LNHNV, YYDKDF (reference sequence). The CDR3 sequence is 16 residues long. CDR3 bases: TGTGCCACCAGCAGAGATGTATCAGGGGGAGGTTCACCCCTCCACTTT. As protein: CATSRDVSGGGSPLHF.

This chain joins TRBV9 and TRBJ2-6; TRBD1 is a possible D gene (5 bases). The V gene's germline CDR1 is SGDLS and CDR2 YYNGEE. V lost 0 bases to trimming and J lost 1 base, with 5 bases between them. CDR3 length: 15 amino acids. The CDR3 nucleotides read TGTGCCAGCAGCGTAGAGGGGTCTGGGGCCAACGTCCTGACTTTC. This sequence encodes CASSVEGSGANVLTF. Full variable domain (outside the CDR3, taken from reference TRBV9 and TRBJ2-6): DSGVTQTPKHLITATGQRVTLRCSPRSGDLSVYWYQQSLDQGLQFLIQYYNGEERAKGNILERFSAQQFPDLHSELNLSSLELGDSALYFCASSVEGSGANVLTFGAGSRLTVL.

In DNA, the CDR3 is TGCGCCAGCAGCTGGGGGGGAGGACGTTCGGAGACCCAGTACTTC. Protein: CASSWGGGRSETQYF. The chain couples TRBV5-1 to TRBJ2-5, with 7 bases matching TRBD2. V shed 3 bases and J 5 bases; nucleotides not matched to a gene: 10. The CDR3 extends over 15 amino acids. Germline V lookup: CDR1 SGHRS, CDR2 YFSETQ.

The V gene is TRBV6-5, the J gene TRBJ1-1, with no clear D. This CDR3 is 13 amino acids long. V lost 6 bases and J 2 bases, leaving 10 bases between the germline ends. The germline gives CDR1 MNHEY, CDR2 SVGAGI. CDR3 region: CASSRGVNTEAFF. For the CDR3, the DNA is TGTGCCAGCAGCCGAGGTGTTAACACTGAAGCTTTCTTT.

V gene TRBV4-2 combines with J gene TRBJ2-3, with 9 bases fitting TRBD1. CDR3 size: 16 residues. V gave up 3 bases and J gave up 2 bases; unmatched junction bases: 6. Germline V gene sequence: CDR1 LGHNA, CDR2 YNFKEQ. CDR3 DNA sequence: TGTGCCAGCAGCCAGCCGGGACAGGGTATCACAGATACGCAGTATTTT. This codes for CASSQPGQGITDTQYF.

The chain recombines TRBV24-1 with TRBJ1-2; TRBD1 aligns across 7 bases. V gave up 4 bases and J gave up 3 bases; unmatched junction bases: 7. The germline V gene has CDR1 KGHDR and CDR2 SFDVKD. The CDR3 covers 15 residues. Here the CDR3 DNA reads TGTGCCACCAGTGACCCAGGACAGGCTCACTATGGCTACACCTTC. Translation: CATSDPGQAHYGYTF.

This chain uses TRBV5-5 with TRBJ2-3; 12 nucleotides match TRBD2. This CDR3 comprises 17 residues. In germline, CDR1 is SGHKS, CDR2 YYEKEE (reference sequence). Trimming removed 2 bases from V and 0 bases from J; junction bases left unmatched: 4. The CDR3 region is CASSFTSGRPSTDTQYF. CDR3 DNA sequence: TGTGCCAGCAGCTTTACTAGCGGGAGGCCTAGCACAGATACGCAGTATTTT. The full variable domain, with the rest looked up from reference TRBV5-5 and TRBJ2-3, is DAGVTQSPTHLIKTRGQQVTLRCSPISGHKSVSWYQQVLGQGPQFIFQYYEKEERGRGNFPDRFSARQFPNYSSELNVNALLLGDSALYLCASSFTSGRPSTDTQYFGPGTRLTVL.

The J gene is TRBJ2-7, the V gene TRBV29-1, with 7 positions matching TRBD1. V shed 2 bases, J shed 7 bases, and the junction held 11 bases outside the gene matches. CDR1 is SQVTM, CDR2 ANQGSEA, per germline. The CDR3 spans 14 residues. The CDR3 DNA is TGCAGCGTTGAACTGACAGGGAAGGTAAGAGAGCAGTACTTC. Protein: CSVELTGKVREQYF.

V and J are TRBV7-2 and TRBJ1-6; D unresolved. With 5 bases removed from V and 7 bases from J, the gap between germline ends came to 6 bases. Germline CDR1 reads SGHTA; CDR2 reads FQGNSA. CDR3 length: 12 amino acids. The CDR3 is CASSRLNSPLHF. The DNA of the CDR3 is TGTGCCAGCAGCCGTTTGAATTCACCCCTCCACTTT.

CDR3: CASSPALAGAGYEQYF. The CDR3 coding sequence is TGTGCCAGCAGTCCCGCCCTAGCGGGGGCCGGTTACGAGCAGTACTTC. V is TRBV19 and J is TRBJ2-7; TRBD2 matches at 10 bases. V shed 9 bases, J shed 4 bases, and the junction held 15 bases outside the gene matches. Germline V gene sequence: CDR1 LNHDA, CDR2 SQIVND (reference sequence). This CDR3 is 16 amino acids long. Full variable domain (missing parts from reference TRBV19 and TRBJ2-7): DGGITQSPKYLFRKEGQNVTLSCEQNLNHDAMYWYRQDPGQGLRLIYYSQIVNDFQKGDIAEGYSVSREKKESFPLTVTSAQKNPTAFYLCASSPALAGAGYEQYFGPGTRLTVT.

The V gene is TRBV7-2, the J gene TRBJ2-1; a possible D gene is TRBD1 (5 bases). The V gene's germline CDR1 is SGHTA and CDR2 FQGNSA. Trimming took 5 bases from V and 5 from J, leaving 19 bases between them. This CDR3 region has 16 residues. The CDR3 DNA reads TGTGCCAGCAGCACTTACATGGTAAGGGGCGACAATGAGCAGTTCTTC. Amino acid sequence: CASSTYMVRGDNEQFF.

The chain is built from TRBV5-1 and TRBJ2-1; the D gene is possibly TRBD2 (5 bases). The CDR3 loop spans 16 amino acids. Germline V CDR1 and CDR2: SGHRS, YFSETQ. V lost 0 bases to trimming and J lost 5 bases, with 15 bases between them. The CDR3 DNA sequence: TGCGCCAGCAGCTTGGTGTCGGGGAACGCTAACAATGAGCAGTTCTTC. It is translated as CASSLVSGNANNEQFF.